This TCR beta chain was obtained from a study of blood T cell repertoires in COVID-19. Study summary: Acute and convalescent COVID-19 samples came from the United States, Italy and Spain. T cells, B-cell-depleted T cells, or PBMCs supplied cDNA or gDNA.

Per the study methods: Scientists estimated how many nucleated cells there were by amplifying reference gene primers. Sequencing used immunoSEQ multiplex PCR; TCRdb keeps in-frame clones, though not all of them. V, J and clone size were drawn from that table, and D and trimming were deduced from the DNA. The table shows 310,000 or so clones, with 83% occurring only once. Germline CDR1 and CDR2: SGHNT and YYREEE (reference sequence). V was shortened by 1 base and J by 4 bases, with 15 bases between the two germline ends. The CDR3 has 16 residues. The V gene is TRBV5-4, the J gene TRBJ2-4; D is possibly TRBD1 (6 bases). The origin of this receptor is a woman aged 45-65 years with acute or convalescent COVID-19. Sequencing was performed on peripheral blood. The chain's CDR3 is CASSLFGEGGKNIQYF. CDR3 sequence (DNA): TGTGCCAGCAGCTTGTTTGGTGAAGGGGGTAAAAACATTCAGTACTTC.